The clone carrying this T cell receptor (beta chain) was counted between two and nine times. Its antigen is not identified. Orbital computed tomography and thyroid ultrasound, together with serum TRAb and thyroxine and clinical symptoms, were used for diagnoses. This record comes from a study of T cells in Graves' hyperthyroidism and ophthalmopathy. Findings and caveats of the study: A model using 13 V-J features told ophthalmopathy apart from stable hyperthyroidism.

Trimming took 0 bases from V and 7 from J, leaving 15 bases between them. The germline V gene has CDR1 MNHEY and CDR2 SVGAGI. This CDR3 has 15 amino acids. Researchers amplified the TCR beta CDR3 regions from RNA transcripts. RT-PCR in the first round (using the HTBI primer set) targeted the TCR CDR3. One entry per CDR3 protein results from TCRdb running MiXCR on the multiplex PCR reads. The profile shows just under 750,000 distinct CDR3 sequences, roughly a third of them singletons. The sequence was obtained from a middle-aged woman with Graves' hyperthyroidism. The chain employs TRBV6-5 and TRBJ2-5, with D possibly being TRBD2 (6 bases). The sequenced sample consisted of blood. The CDR3 here is CASSYSRSLGGTQYF. In nucleotides, the CDR3 is TGTGCCAGCAGTTACTCGAGGTCACTCGGGGGGACCCAGTACTTC.